The 16 T cell receptor beta chains below come from one sample, sequenced in a study of technical replicates of blood from a few donors (TCRdb year 2017). The library was built by means of the immunoSEQ multiplex PCR assay. The table comes from immuneACCESS by way of TCRdb, which keeps in-frame sequences with V and J called. Part of the clones is missing from these tables; in studies checked, under half for an unresolved V gene and the rest for unknown reasons. This sample gives about 69,000 clones in total; roughly 88% of them show up just once. The ten top clones hold 4.6% of the sample. The specimen was PBMCs. Receptors were obtained from a human donor in good health. Some clones in this sample may be carry-over from other donors' samples.

J is TRBJ2-7 and V is TRBV27, with a tentative D call TRBD2 (5 bases). V gave up 6 bases and J gave up 5 bases, with 11 bases separating them. CDR3 length: 12 amino acids. CDR1 is MNHEY and CDR2 is SMNVEV in the germline V gene (reference sequence). The CDR3 loop reads CASRGLRDEQYF. The DNA for the CDR3 is TGTGCCAGCAGAGGACTTCGGGACGAGCAGTACTTC.

The chain links TRBV15 to TRBJ1-1; D unresolved. Germline V lookup: CDR1 LNHNV, CDR2 YYDKDF (reference sequence). CDR3 length: 14 amino acids. The ends were cut back, 2 bases at V and 4 bases at J, with 11 bases in the middle. The CDR3 DNA reads TGTGCCACCAGCAGACAAGTTGGCGGCACTGAAGCTTTCTTT. It yields the protein CATSRQVGGTEAFF. The full variable domain, with the rest looked up from reference TRBV15 and TRBJ1-1, is DAMVIQNPRYQVTQFGKPVTLSCSQTLNHNVMYWYQQKSSQAPKLLFHYYDKDFNNEADTPDNFQSRRPNTSFCFLDIRSPGLGDTAMYLCATSRQVGGTEAFFGQGTRLTVV.

This clone has only a few counts. The CDR3 spells CASSQEAGGSQPQHF. In DNA, the CDR3 is TGCGCCAGCAGCCAAGAAGCCGGGGGGTCTCAGCCCCAGCATTTT. J is TRBJ1-5 and V is TRBV4-1, with D perhaps matching TRBD1 (5 bases). This CDR3 has 15 residues. Germline loops: CDR1 MGHRA, CDR2 YSYEKL. The V gene lost 0 bases and the J gene lost 6 bases, with 12 bases spanning the gap.

The CDR3 nucleotides read TGTGCCAGCAGCTGGGTAGCGGGAGGGGGGAGGGTCGAAGAGACCCAGTACTTC. Protein: CASSWVAGGGRVEETQYF. The chain couples TRBV5-4 to TRBJ2-5; 11 nucleotides line up with TRBD2. From germline, CDR1 is SGHNT and CDR2 YYREEE (reference sequence). V dropped 3 bases and J dropped 3; count of bases not matched to a gene: 13. This CDR3 is built from 18 residues.

V is TRBV19 and J is TRBJ1-4; TRBD1 is a possible D gene (5 bases). V lost 8 bases to trimming and J lost 0 bases, with 10 bases between them. The length of the CDR3 is 14 residues. The germline CDR1 and CDR2 sequences are LNHDA and SQIVND (reference sequence). CDR3 DNA sequence: TGTGCCAGTGCCTACAGGTCAACTAATGAAAAACTGTTTTTT. Its protein is CASAYRSTNEKLFF.

The chain employs TRBV4-3 and TRBJ2-7; TRBD2 agrees at 7 bases. The CDR3 is 17 amino acids. The V gene end was trimmed by 1 base and the J gene end by 2 bases; junction bases not matched to a gene: 11. Germline CDR1 LGHNA, CDR2 YSLEER. The DNA of the CDR3 is TGCGCCAGCAGCCAAGGGCTGGGGCGGGAGCAGCCCTACGAGCAGTACTTC. This encodes CASSQGLGREQPYEQYF.

The rearrangement joins TRBV11-2 to TRBJ2-1; 8 bases are a match to TRBD2. The CDR3 is made up of 18 amino acids. After removal of 1 base from V and 4 bases from J, the junction contained 12 bases not matched to a gene. Germline-derived CDR1 and CDR2 are SGHAT and FQNNGV. In nucleotides, the CDR3 is TGTGCCAGCAGCTTAGGGAGGGGCGGGGGGCAGAAATACAATGAGCAGTTCTTC. It encodes CASSLGRGGGQKYNEQFF.

Points on this clone: Other DNA sequences in this sample translate to the same CDR3. The rearrangement joins TRBV9 to TRBJ1-1, with 7 bases fitting TRBD1. V shed 4 bases, J shed 2 bases, and the junction held 8 bases outside the gene matches. The CDR3 sequence is 15 residues long. Germline V gives CDR1 SGDLS, CDR2 YYNGEE. The CDR3 here is CASSSRTGTNTEAFF. Here the CDR3 DNA reads TGTGCCAGCAGCTCCCGGACAGGAACCAACACTGAAGCTTTCTTT.

V usage is TRBV5-1 and J usage is TRBJ2-3, with 7 bases matching TRBD1. The CDR3 covers 15 residues. CDR1 and CDR2 from the germline V gene are SGHRS and YFSETQ. The V gene end was trimmed by 8 bases and the J gene end by 4 bases; junction bases not matched to a gene: 13. DNA for the CDR3: TGCGCCAGTTCAGGGGGTTATGAATCAGCAGATACGCAGTATTTT. Translation gives CASSGGYESADTQYF.

This rearrangement joins TRBV19 to TRBJ2-2; TRBD2 matches at 11 bases. There are 15 residues in the CDR3. Germline V gene data show CDR1 as LNHDA and CDR2 as SQIVND (reference sequence). Trimming cost V 5 bases and J 4 bases; bases outside gene matches: 3. CDR3 sequence: CASSLAGGGTGELFF. The CDR3, as DNA: TGTGCCAGTAGTCTAGCGGGAGGAGGCACCGGGGAGCTGTTTTTT.

This sequence joins TRBV15 and TRBJ2-7, with 9 positions matching TRBD1. Germline V gene data show CDR1 as LNHNV and CDR2 as YYDKDF (reference sequence). CDR3 length equals 14 residues. Unmatched junction bases numbered 7, after V lost 8 bases and J lost 2 bases. The CDR3 spells CATGKDRGPYEQYF. The DNA of the CDR3 is TGTGCCACCGGCAAGGACAGGGGCCCCTACGAGCAGTACTTC.

The chain employs TRBV6-5 and TRBJ2-2; D gene unclear. Germline V lookup: CDR1 MNHEY, CDR2 SVGAGI. Deletions cut 0 bases from V and 7 bases from J, with 12 bases between. The CDR3 contains 15 residues. The CDR3 spells CASSYSTSANGELFF. The DNA of the CDR3 is TGTGCCAGCAGTTACTCCACCAGCGCCAACGGGGAGCTGTTTTTT.

About this clone: An end of the junction differs from the germline gene, which may be a read error. V and J are TRBV7-9 and TRBJ2-7, with TRBD2 matching over 7 bases. CDR1 SEHNR and CDR2 FQNEAQ come from the germline V gene (reference sequence). The CDR3 has 12 residues. In DNA form, the CDR3 reads TGTGCCAGCAGCCAGATCGGGGAGGGCCTCTGCTTC. Protein: CASSQIGEGLCF.

CDR3 DNA sequence: TGTGCCAGCAGTACCCGACTAGCGGGCACCCCCTACGAGCAGTACTTC. It codes for CASSTRLAGTPYEQYF. The chain couples TRBV27 to TRBJ2-7; 10 bases match TRBD2. The CDR3 is 16 amino acids. V gave up 5 bases and J gave up 2 bases; unmatched junction bases: 9. The germline CDR1 and CDR2 sequences are MNHEY and SMNVEV (reference sequence).

V gene TRBV4-3 combines with J gene TRBJ2-1; 10 bases line up with TRBD2. This CDR3 is 16 amino acids long. CDR1 and CDR2 (germline): LGHNA, YSLEER. After removal of 0 bases from V and 7 bases from J, the junction contained 6 bases not matched to a gene. CDR3 coding DNA: TGCGCCAGCAGCCAAGATTCCAGCGGGGGGGGGAATGAGCAGTTCTTC. Amino acids: CASSQDSSGGGNEQFF.

The chain has TRBV11-2 and TRBJ2-5, with 9 bases lining up with TRBD2. The germline CDR1 and CDR2 sequences are SGHAT and FQNNGV. The V gene end was trimmed by 2 bases and the J gene end by 2 bases; junction bases not matched to a gene: 6. This CDR3 region has 16 residues. The CDR3 protein is CASSLPRAGGQETQYF. CDR3 sequence (DNA): TGTGCCAGCAGCTTACCCCGGGCGGGAGGGCAAGAGACCCAGTACTTC.